This T cell receptor beta chain was recovered during a study of vaccination and CD4 T cells after COVID-19. Study-level information: The convalescents included six males and four females, and among them two were Hispanic while seven were Caucasian. Participants were administered two doses of either the BNT162b2 or the mRNA-1273 vaccine. As control conditions, cultures were given either a CEFX pool serving as positive control, an HIV-1 Nef pool, or no peptide at all.

Deletions cut 6 bases from V and 5 bases from J, with 16 bases between. This CDR3 is 15 amino acids long. From germline, CDR1 is MNHNS and CDR2 SASEGT. Comment on this clonotype: Its antigen remains unidentified.

Treatment meaning: roughly 11-day PBMC culture with coronavirus spike peptide pools or control peptides (ViraFEST assay). Sequencing of the DNA from cultured CD4+ T cells was carried out with the Oncomine TCR Beta short-read assay. TCRdb analysed the PCR reads with MiXCR anew, one entry per CDR3 protein. The sample records fewer than 15,000 distinct CDR3 sequences, roughly 68% being singletons. The clonotype originates from a human donor who had recovered from COVID-19. The chain uses TRBV6-1 and TRBJ2-2; tentatively, D is TRBD2 (7 bases). The sample in question was CD4+ T cells from blood, cultured in vitro, obtained before SARS-CoV-2 vaccination. In DNA form, the CDR3 reads TGTGCCAGCAGGAGTCCCGGGGGGCGTACCGGGGAGCTGTTTTTT. It specifies CASRSPGGRTGELFF.